Listed below are T cell receptor beta chains from one sample, sequenced in a study of tumor-infiltrating lymphocytes in localized non-small cell lung cancer. The method was immunoSEQ multiplex PCR; TCRdb's version includes in-frame clones alone and lacks a portion of them. The table lists around 16,000 clones, 70% to 75% of them singletons. Material: lung tumor tissue. The receptors derive from a human donor with non-small cell lung cancer. The CDR3 runs from the conserved cysteine through the conserved F or W. The listing skips clone size in some rows; elsewhere it reads once, few, many or a size class.

>TRBJ1-2|-|TRBV5-4
CASSEGVNYGYTF
>TRBJ2-7|few|TRBV13
CASSPLSGGPEQYF
>TRBJ2-5|-|TRBV6-1
CASSAQTQETQYF
>TRBJ1-5|-|TRBV11-2
CASSLGEGLPQHF
>TRBJ1-1|-|TRBV7-9
CASSLDLAEAFF
>TRBJ2-2|-|TRBV6-6
CASWKGTGELFF
>TRBJ2-7|-|TRBV7-2
CASSRRQGAPEQYF
>TRBJ2-7|-|TRBV10-3
CAISAPGQGSSYEQYF
>TRBJ2-5|-|TRBV5-6
CASSNWGVGGGQETQYF
>TRBJ1-5|few|TRBV6-1
CASSELGPSNQPQHF
>TRBJ1-1|medium-sized|TRBV30
CAWGWVQSLNTEAFF
>TRBJ1-2|-|TRBV11-2
CASSLGRDGYTF
>TRBJ2-7|few|TRBV4-2
CASSQEPSGRAADEQYF
>TRBJ2-2|-|TRBV2
CASSPGTSGYTGELFF
>TRBJ1-1|-|TRBV10-3
CAISQGLNTEAFF
>TRBJ1-1|-|TRBV29-1
CSAKTGNGYTEAFF
>TRBJ2-5|medium-sized|TRBV2
CASKLETVKETQYF
>TRBJ1-6|-|TRBV5-4
CASSPGQGAQNSPLHF
>TRBJ2-7|-|TRBV18
CASSPSRQGAYEQYF
>TRBJ1-4|few|TRBV11-2
CASRRQGNEKLFF
>TRBJ2-7|-|TRBV7-2
CASSPAPVYEQYF
>TRBJ1-3|-|TRBV6-5
CASSKGGSGNTIYF
>TRBJ2-5|-|TRBV5-1
CASSLEKETQYF